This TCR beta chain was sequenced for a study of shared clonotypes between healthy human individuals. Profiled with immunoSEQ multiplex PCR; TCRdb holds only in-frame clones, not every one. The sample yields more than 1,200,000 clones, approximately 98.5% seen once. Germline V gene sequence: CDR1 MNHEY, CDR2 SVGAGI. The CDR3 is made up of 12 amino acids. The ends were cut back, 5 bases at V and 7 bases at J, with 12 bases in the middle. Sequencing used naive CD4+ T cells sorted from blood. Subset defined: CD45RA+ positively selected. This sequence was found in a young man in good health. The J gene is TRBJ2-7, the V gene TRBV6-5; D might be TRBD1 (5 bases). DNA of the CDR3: TGTGCCAGCAGTGGAAGGGGTAATGAGCAGTACTTC. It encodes CASSGRGNEQYF.